Listed below are T cell receptor beta chains from one sample, sequenced in a study of human T cells and chemical hapten exposure. TCRdb re-called the RACE reads with MiXCR, one entry per CDR3 protein. The sample contains about 77,000 distinct CDR3 sequences, 14% of which appear only once. The sample here was whole blood, taken in connection with sensitization to the hapten diphenylcyclopropenone (DPC). The origin of the receptors is a woman aged 45-65 years with alopecia areata. Some clones in this sample may be carry-over from other donors' samples. The CDR3 runs from the conserved cysteine through the conserved F or W. Fields, in order: D gene, clone size, V gene, J gene, CDR3 DNA, CDR3 protein. D genes are given only for firm matches. The size field is filled for only some rows; it gives once, few, many or a size class.

D: -
size: few
V: TRBV5-6
J: TRBJ2-3
DNA: TGTGCCAGCAGCCGGAGATCAGATACGCAGTATTTT
CDR3: CASSRRSDTQYF

D: TRBD1
size: -
V: TRBV18
J: TRBJ1-5
DNA: TGTGCCAGCTCACCATATGAGACAGGGCGTTCAGGCTATAGCAATCAGCCCCAGCATTTT
CDR3: CASSPYETGRSGYSNQPQHF

D: TRBD1
size: -
V: TRBV29-1
J: TRBJ1-1
DNA: TGCAGCGTTGGGGGACAGGTAGTGAACACTGTAGCTTTCTTT
CDR3: CSVGGQVVNTVAFF

D: -
size: few
V: TRBV9
J: TRBJ2-3
DNA: TGTGCCAGCAGCGCTGACCAATATACGCAGTATTTT
CDR3: CASSADQYTQYF

D: -
size: -
V: TRBV7-7
J: TRBJ1-3
DNA: TGTGCCAGCAGCTTTTCGGCTGGAAACACCATATATTTT
CDR3: CASSFSAGNTIYF

D: -
size: -
V: TRBV20-1
J: TRBJ1-6
DNA: TGCAGTGCTCGAGTCTCGGGACTCGGGAATTCACCCCTCCACTTT
CDR3: CSARVSGLGNSPLHF

D: -
size: -
V: TRBV7-2
J: TRBJ1-3
DNA: TGTGCCAGCAGCTTAGTTCGGGGGGGATTTTCTGGAAACACCATATATTTT
CDR3: CASSLVRGGFSGNTIYF

D: -
size: -
V: TRBV18
J: TRBJ2-7
DNA: TGTGCCAGCTCACCACGGGGAGGGGGCTACGAGCAGTACTTC
CDR3: CASSPRGGGYEQYF

D: TRBD1
size: -
V: TRBV18
J: TRBJ1-1
DNA: TGTGCCAGCTCACCCGAAAACAGGGGGAACACTGAAGCTTTCTTT
CDR3: CASSPENRGNTEAFF

D: TRBD2
size: -
V: TRBV20-1
J: TRBJ2-5
DNA: TGCAGTGCCCACCTACCGGGCAGGGAGGGGGAGACCCAGTACTTC
CDR3: CSAHLPGREGETQYF

D: TRBD2
size: few
V: TRBV29-1
J: TRBJ2-7
DNA: TGCAGCGTTGAAGGGCGGGAGCAATACGAGCAGTACTTC
CDR3: CSVEGREQYEQYF

D: TRBD2
size: -
V: TRBV7-9
J: TRBJ2-2
DNA: TGTGCCAGCAGCTTAGTTAAACCGGCTAGCGGGAGCACCGGGGAGCTGTTTTTT
CDR3: CASSLVKPASGSTGELFF

D: TRBD1
size: many
V: TRBV12-5
J: TRBJ2-7
DNA: TGTGCTAGTGGTCGGGGACAGGGTGGCCACGAGCAGTACTTC
CDR3: CASGRGQGGHEQYF

D: -
size: -
V: TRBV7-9
J: TRBJ2-7
DNA: TGTGCCAGCAGCTTAGCCGTCGGTAGGGCAAACTACTACGAGCAGTACTTC
CDR3: CASSLAVGRANYYEQYF

D: TRBD2
size: -
V: TRBV7-2
J: TRBJ2-7
DNA: TGTGCCAGCAGCTTAATTGCTAGCGGGAGTATGTACGAGCAGTACTTC
CDR3: CASSLIASGSMYEQYF

D: -
size: few
V: TRBV6-2/TRBV6-3
J: TRBJ2-4
DNA: TGTGCCAGCAGCTCCCCACGGGCTAGCGAGGAAAACATTCAGTACTTC
CDR3: CASSSPRASEENIQYF

D: -
size: many
V: TRBV12-3/TRBV12-4
J: TRBJ1-1
DNA: TGTGCCAGCAGCTTCCAGCAGGCCCGGGGGTCTGAAGCTTTCTTT
CDR3: CASSFQQARGSEAFF

D: -
size: -
V: TRBV12-5
J: TRBJ2-1
DNA: TGTGCTAGTGGTCCGGGTCAAGGAGGGAATGAGCAGTTCTTC
CDR3: CASGPGQGGNEQFF

D: TRBD2
size: few
V: TRBV27
J: TRBJ2-7
DNA: TGTGCCAGCAGTTTAGGTAGCGGGCCTTCCTACGAGCAGTACTTC
CDR3: CASSLGSGPSYEQYF

D: -
size: -
V: TRBV7-8
J: TRBJ2-3
DNA: TGTGCCAGCAGAGTCGGGCCCCAGAGGGATACGCAGTATTTT
CDR3: CASRVGPQRDTQYF

D: -
size: -
V: TRBV3-1
J: TRBJ1-5
DNA: TGTGCCAGCAGCCAAGACAGGATCAATCAGCCCCAGCATTTT
CDR3: CASSQDRINQPQHF

D: TRBD2
size: -
V: TRBV9
J: TRBJ2-1
DNA: TGTGCCAGCAGCATCCCTAGCGGGAGGTCCACTGAGCAGTTCTTC
CDR3: CASSIPSGRSTEQFF

D: -
size: -
V: TRBV9
J: TRBJ2-4
DNA: TGTGCCAGCGGGAGGCCAGGCAAAAACATTCAGTACTTC
CDR3: CASGRPGKNIQYF

D: TRBD1
size: -
V: TRBV6-2/TRBV6-3
J: TRBJ2-2
DNA: TGTGCCAGCAGTCCCCACGGACAGGGGAACGGGGAGCTGTTTTTT
CDR3: CASSPHGQGNGELFF

D: TRBD2
size: -
V: TRBV20-1
J: TRBJ2-3
DNA: TGCAGTGCTAAACCTTTTGCGGGAGTAGGAGATACGCAGTATTTT
CDR3: CSAKPFAGVGDTQYF

D: TRBD1
size: many
V: TRBV11-2
J: TRBJ1-6
DNA: TGTGCCAGCAGCACCTGGGAGGGGGCTACGGGCTCACCCCTCCACTTT
CDR3: CASSTWEGATGSPLHF

D: -
size: medium-sized
V: TRBV5-1
J: TRBJ2-7
DNA: TGCGCCAGCAGCGCCCCGTTCACGGGAGAAAGCTACGAGCAGTACTTC
CDR3: CASSAPFTGESYEQYF